This TCR beta chain appears in the sequencing data of a study of cytomegalovirus exposure and HLA in healthy donors. About the study: The same platform was used for the 100 to 150 validation repertoires and the 600 to 850 first-cohort repertoires, a later analysis reported. Whole-study results and caveats: Among TCR sequences, most were rare, though some public TCRs appeared in many donors. Cytomegalovirus association was listed for about 170 TCR beta chains.

The CDR3 has 15 amino acids. Germline V gene lookup returns CDR1 SGHDT and CDR2 YYEEEE. V shed 2 bases and J shed 5 bases, with 16 bases lying between them. These donors were members of the roughly 120-subject validation cohort, a group separate from the approximately 640-subject first cohort. Concerning this clone itself: What it recognizes is unknown.

TCRdb's table, derived via immunoSEQ multiplex PCR, lists solely in-frame clones and lacks some. The table shows 200,000 to 300,000 clones, with roughly 88% occurring only once. The rearrangement links TRBV5-6 to TRBJ2-5, with a tentative D call TRBD2 (5 bases). Specimen: PBMCs. The receptor comes from a woman in her thirties in good health and CMV-seronegative. The CDR3 region has the DNA TGTGCCAGCAGCTTCCTTGCCCGGGAAACGGAGACCCAGTACTTC. It translates to CASSFLARETETQYF.